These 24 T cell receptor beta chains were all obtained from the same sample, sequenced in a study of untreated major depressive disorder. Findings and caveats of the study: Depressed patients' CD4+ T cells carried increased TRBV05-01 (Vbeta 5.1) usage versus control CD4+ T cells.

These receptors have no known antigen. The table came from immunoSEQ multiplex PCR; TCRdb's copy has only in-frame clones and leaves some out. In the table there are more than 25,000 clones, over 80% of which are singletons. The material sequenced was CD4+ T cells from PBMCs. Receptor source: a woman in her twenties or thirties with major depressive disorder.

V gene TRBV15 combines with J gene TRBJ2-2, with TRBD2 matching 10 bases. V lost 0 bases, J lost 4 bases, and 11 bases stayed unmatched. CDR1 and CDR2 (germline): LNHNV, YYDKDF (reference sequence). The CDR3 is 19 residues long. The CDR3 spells CATSRDLTLTSGATGELFF. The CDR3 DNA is TGTGCCACCAGCAGAGACTTAACCCTTACTAGCGGGGCCACCGGGGAGCTGTTTTTT.

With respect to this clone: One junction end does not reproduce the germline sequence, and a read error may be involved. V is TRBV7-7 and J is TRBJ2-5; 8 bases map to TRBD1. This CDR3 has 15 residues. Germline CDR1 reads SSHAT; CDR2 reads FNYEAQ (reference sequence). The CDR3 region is CASSLGQGASETQYF. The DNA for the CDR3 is TGTGCTAGCAGCTTAGGGCAGGGGGCATCGGAGACCCAGTACTTC.

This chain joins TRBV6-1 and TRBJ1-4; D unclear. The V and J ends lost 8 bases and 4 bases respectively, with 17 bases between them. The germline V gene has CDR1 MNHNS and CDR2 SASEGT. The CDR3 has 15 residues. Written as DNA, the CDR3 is TGTGCCAGCGGGGAACCCGGACTGCGTAATGAAAAACTGTTTTTT. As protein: CASGEPGLRNEKLFF.

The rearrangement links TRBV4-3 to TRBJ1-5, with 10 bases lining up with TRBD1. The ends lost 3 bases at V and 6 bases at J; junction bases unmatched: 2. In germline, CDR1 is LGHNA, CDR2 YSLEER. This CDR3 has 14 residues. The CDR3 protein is CASSHGTGAQPQHF. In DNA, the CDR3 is TGCGCCAGCAGCCACGGGACAGGGGCTCAGCCCCAGCATTTT.

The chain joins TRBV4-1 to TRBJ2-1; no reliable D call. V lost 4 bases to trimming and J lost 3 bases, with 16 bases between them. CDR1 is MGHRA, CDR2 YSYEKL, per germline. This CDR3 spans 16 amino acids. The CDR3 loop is CASSRSSYIVYNEQFF. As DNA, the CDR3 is TGCGCCAGCAGCCGGTCCAGCTATATCGTCTACAATGAGCAGTTCTTC.

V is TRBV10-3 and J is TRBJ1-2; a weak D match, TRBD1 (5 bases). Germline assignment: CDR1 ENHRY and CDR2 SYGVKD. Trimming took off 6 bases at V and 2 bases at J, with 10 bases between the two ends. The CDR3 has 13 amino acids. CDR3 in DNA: TGTGCCATCAGCCAGGGCTCCAACTATGGCTACACCTTC. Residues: CAISQGSNYGYTF.

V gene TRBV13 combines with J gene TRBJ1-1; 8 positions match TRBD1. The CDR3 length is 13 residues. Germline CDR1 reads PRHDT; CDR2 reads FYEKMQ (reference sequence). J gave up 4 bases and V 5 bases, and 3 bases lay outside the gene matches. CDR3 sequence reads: CASSLTGGTEAFF. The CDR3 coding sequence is TGTGCCAGCAGCCTTACAGGGGGCACTGAAGCTTTCTTT.

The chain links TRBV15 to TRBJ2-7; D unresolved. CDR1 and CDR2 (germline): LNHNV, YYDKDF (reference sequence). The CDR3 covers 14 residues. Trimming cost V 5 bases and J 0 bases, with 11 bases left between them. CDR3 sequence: CATSRSGSSYEQYF. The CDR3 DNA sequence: TGTGCCACCAGCCGAAGTGGCAGCTCCTACGAGCAGTACTTC.

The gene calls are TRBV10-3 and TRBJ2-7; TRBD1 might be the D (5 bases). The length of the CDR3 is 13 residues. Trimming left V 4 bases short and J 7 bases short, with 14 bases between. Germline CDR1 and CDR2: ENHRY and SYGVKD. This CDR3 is CAISATPQGEQYF. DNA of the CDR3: TGTGCCATCAGTGCTACCCCCCAGGGAGAGCAGTACTTC.

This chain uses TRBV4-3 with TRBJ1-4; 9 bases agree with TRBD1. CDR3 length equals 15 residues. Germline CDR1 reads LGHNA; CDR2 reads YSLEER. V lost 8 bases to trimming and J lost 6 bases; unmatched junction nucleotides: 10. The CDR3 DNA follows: TGCGCCAGCCTAGCACAGGGGGCAATAGATGAAAAACTGTTTTTT. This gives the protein CASLAQGAIDEKLFF.

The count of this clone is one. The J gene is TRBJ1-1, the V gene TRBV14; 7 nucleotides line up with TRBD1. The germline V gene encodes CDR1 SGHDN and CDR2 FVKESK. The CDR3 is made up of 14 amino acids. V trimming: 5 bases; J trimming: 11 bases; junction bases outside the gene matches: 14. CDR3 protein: CASSIDREGWGAFF. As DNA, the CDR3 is TGTGCCAGCAGCATCGACAGGGAAGGTTGGGGGGCTTTCTTT.

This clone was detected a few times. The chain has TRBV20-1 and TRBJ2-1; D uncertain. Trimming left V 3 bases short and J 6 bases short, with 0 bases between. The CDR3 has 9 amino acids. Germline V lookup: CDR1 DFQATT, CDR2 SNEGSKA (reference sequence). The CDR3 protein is CSASNEQFF. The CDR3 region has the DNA TGCAGTGCTAGCAATGAGCAGTTCTTC.

CDR3 protein: CASSPLEEKGTKRDNHQPQHF. The CDR3 nucleotides are TGTGCCAGCAGCCCCTTAGAAGAAAAAGGGACAAAAAGAGACAACCATCAGCCCCAGCATTTT. This chain links TRBV4-2 with TRBJ1-5, with D perhaps matching TRBD1 (6 bases). The CDR3 consists of 21 residues. Trimming shortened V by 4 bases and J by 5 bases, and 33 bases separated the two germline ends. Germline loops: CDR1 LGHNA, CDR2 YNFKEQ.

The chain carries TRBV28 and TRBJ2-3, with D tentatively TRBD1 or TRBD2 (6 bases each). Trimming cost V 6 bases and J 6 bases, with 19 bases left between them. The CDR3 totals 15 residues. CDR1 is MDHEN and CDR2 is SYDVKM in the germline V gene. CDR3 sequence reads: CASSPGWGAFDTQYF. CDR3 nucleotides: TGTGCCAGCAGCCCCGGGTGGGGGGCTTTTGATACGCAGTATTTT.

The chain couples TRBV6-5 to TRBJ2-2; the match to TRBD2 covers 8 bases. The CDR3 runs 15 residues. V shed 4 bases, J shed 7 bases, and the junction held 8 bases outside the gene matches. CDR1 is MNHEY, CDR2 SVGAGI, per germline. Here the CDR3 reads CASSSGTSVFGELFF. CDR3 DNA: TGTGCCAGCAGTTCCGGGACTAGTGTGTTCGGGGAGCTGTTTTTT.

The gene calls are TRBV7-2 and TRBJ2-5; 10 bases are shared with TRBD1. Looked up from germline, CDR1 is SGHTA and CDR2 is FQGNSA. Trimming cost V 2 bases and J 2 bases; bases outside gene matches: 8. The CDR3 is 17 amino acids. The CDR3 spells CASSLLGDRGSQETQYF. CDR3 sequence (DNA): TGTGCCAGCAGCTTATTGGGGGACAGGGGAAGTCAAGAGACCCAGTACTTC.

CDR3 sequence: CASSHRTGSTGELFF. CDR3 DNA sequence: TGTGCCAGCAGTCATCGGACAGGTAGCACCGGGGAGCTGTTTTTT. The chain joins TRBV6-5 to TRBJ2-2, with 7 bases matching TRBD1. This CDR3 comprises 15 residues. CDR1 and CDR2 from the germline V gene are MNHEY and SVGAGI. V shed 5 bases, J shed 4 bases, and the junction held 7 bases outside the gene matches.

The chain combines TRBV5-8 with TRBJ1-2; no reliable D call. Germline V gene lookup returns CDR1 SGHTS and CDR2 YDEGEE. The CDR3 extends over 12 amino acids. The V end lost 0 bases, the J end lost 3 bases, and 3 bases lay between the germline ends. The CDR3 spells CASSLAHYGYTF. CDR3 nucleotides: TGTGCCAGCAGCTTGGCGCACTATGGCTACACCTTC.

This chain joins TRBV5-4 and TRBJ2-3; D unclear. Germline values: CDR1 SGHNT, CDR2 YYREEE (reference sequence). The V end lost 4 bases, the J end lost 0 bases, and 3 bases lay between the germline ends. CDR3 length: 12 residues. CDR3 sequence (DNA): TGTGCCAGCAGCGGGAGCACAGATACGCAGTATTTT. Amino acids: CASSGSTDTQYF.

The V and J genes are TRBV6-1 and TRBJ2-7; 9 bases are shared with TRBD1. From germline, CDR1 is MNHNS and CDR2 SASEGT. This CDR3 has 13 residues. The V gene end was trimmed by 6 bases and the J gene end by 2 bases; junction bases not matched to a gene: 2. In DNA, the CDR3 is TGTGCCAGCAGGGGACAGGGTACCTACGAGCAGTACTTC. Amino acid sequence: CASRGQGTYEQYF.

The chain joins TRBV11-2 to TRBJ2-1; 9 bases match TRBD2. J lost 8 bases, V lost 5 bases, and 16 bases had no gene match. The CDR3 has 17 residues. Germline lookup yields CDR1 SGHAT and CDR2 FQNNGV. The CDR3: CASSPGEGAGGLDEQFF. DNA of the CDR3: TGTGCCAGCAGCCCAGGGGAAGGAGCGGGGGGCTTGGATGAGCAGTTCTTC.

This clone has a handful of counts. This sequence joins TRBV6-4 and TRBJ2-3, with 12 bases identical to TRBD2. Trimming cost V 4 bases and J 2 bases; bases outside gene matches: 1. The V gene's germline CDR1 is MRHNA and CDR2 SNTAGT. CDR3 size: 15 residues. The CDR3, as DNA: TGTGCCAGCAGTGCTAGCGGGGGGGCCACAGATACGCAGTATTTT. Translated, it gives CASSASGGATDTQYF.

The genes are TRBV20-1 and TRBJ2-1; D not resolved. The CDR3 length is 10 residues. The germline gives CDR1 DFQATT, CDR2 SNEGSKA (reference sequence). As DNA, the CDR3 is TGCAGCCCATGGGGCAATGAGCAGTTCTTC. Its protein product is CSPWGNEQFF.

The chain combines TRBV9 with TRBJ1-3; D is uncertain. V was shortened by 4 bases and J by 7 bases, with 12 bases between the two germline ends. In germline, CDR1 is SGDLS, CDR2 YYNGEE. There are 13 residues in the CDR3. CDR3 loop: CASSPESRNTIYF. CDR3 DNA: TGTGCCAGCAGCCCCGAATCTCGCAACACCATATATTTT.